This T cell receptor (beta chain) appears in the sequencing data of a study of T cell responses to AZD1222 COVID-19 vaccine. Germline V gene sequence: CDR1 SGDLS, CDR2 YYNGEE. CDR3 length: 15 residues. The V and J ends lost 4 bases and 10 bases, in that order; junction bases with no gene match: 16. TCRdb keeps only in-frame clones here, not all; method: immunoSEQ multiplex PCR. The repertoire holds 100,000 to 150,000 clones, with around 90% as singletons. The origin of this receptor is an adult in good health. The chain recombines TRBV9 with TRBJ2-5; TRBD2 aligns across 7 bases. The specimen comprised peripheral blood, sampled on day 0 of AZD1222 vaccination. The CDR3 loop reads CASSPDPGGRRNQYF. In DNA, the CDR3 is TGTGCCAGCAGCCCGGACCCCGGGGGGAGGAGGAACCAGTACTTC. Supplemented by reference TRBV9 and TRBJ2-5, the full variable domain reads DSGVTQTPKHLITATGQRVTLRCSPRSGDLSVYWYQQSLDQGLQFLIQYYNGEERAKGNILERFSAQQFPDLHSELNLSSLELGDSALYFCASSPDPGGRRNQYFGPGTRLLVL.